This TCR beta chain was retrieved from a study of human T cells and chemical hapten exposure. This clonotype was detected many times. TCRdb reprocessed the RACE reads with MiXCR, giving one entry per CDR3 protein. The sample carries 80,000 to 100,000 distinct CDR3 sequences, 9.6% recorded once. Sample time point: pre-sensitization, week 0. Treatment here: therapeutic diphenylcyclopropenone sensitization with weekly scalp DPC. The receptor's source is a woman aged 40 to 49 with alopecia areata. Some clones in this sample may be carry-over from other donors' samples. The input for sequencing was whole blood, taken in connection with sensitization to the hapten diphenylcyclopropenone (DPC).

The CDR3 sequence is CSVEGQGLSYEQYF. DNA of the CDR3: TGCAGCGTTGAAGGCCAGGGTCTGTCCTACGAGCAGTACTTC. This chain connects TRBV29-1 to TRBJ2-7, with D possibly being TRBD1 (5 bases). Between the trimmed V and J ends, which lost 1 base and 1 base, there was a span of 11 bases. CDR1 is SQVTM and CDR2 is ANQGSEA in the germline V gene. The CDR3 runs to 14 residues.